This TCR beta chain was sequenced for a study of T cell responses to AZD1222 COVID-19 vaccine. Study overall: Combined were second doses at about 4 or about 12 weeks. Study-level results: Reportedly, nearly half of unique spike TCRs recognized epitopes outside B.1.351/B.1.1.7 mutations. At baseline, seropositivity was found in only six or seven AZD1222 recipients.

The CDR3 covers 14 residues. Germline V gene sequence: CDR1 KGHSH, CDR2 LQKENI. Trimming left V 1 base short and J 6 bases short, with 10 bases between. Remarks on this clone: The antigen remains unidentified.

Assay: immunoSEQ multiplex PCR; the TCRdb copy retains only in-frame clones and omits some. Among approximately 150,000 clones listed, about nine tenths were seen once. The genes are TRBV18 and TRBJ1-5; perhaps TRBD1 as D (6 bases). The sample in question was peripheral blood, obtained on day 0 of AZD1222 vaccination. This receptor was obtained from an adult in good health. CDR3: CASSPRADSQPQHF. The CDR3 DNA reads TGTGCCAGCTCACCACGTGCGGACAGTCAGCCCCAGCATTTT.